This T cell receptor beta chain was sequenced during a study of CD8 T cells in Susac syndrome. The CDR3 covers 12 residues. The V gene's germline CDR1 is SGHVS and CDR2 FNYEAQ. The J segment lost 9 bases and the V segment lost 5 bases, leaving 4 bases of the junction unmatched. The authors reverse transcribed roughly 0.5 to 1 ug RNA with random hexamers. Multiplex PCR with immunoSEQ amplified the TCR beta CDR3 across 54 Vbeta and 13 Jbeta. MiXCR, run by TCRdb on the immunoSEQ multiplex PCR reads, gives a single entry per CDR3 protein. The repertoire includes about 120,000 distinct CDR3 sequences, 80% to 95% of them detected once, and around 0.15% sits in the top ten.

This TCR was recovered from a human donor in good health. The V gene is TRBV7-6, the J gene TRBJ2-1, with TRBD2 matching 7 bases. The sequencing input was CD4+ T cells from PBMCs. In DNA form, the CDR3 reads TGTGCCAGCAGCCCCGGGGGGATTGAGCAGTTCTTC. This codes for CASSPGGIEQFF.